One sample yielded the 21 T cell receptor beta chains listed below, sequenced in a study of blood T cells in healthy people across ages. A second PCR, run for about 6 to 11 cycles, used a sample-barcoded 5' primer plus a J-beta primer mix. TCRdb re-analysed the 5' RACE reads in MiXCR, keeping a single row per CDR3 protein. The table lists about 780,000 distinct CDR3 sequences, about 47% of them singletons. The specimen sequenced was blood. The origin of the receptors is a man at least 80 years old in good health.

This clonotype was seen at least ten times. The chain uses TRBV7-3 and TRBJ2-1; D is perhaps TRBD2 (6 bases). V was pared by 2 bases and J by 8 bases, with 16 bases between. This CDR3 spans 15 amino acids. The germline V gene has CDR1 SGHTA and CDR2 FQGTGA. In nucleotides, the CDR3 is TGTGCCAGCAGCTTAGTGGCTAGCGATAAATATGAGCAGTTCTTC. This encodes CASSLVASDKYEQFF. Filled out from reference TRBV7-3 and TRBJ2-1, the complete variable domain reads GAGVSQTPSNKVTEKGKYVELRCDPISGHTALYWYRQSLGQGPEFLIYFQGTGAADDSGLPNDRFFAVRPEGSVSTLKIQRTERGDSAVYLCASSLVASDKYEQFFGPGTRLTVL.

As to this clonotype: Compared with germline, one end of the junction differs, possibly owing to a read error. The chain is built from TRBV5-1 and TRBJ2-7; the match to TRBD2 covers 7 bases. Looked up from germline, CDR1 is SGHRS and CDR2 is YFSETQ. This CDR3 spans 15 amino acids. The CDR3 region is CASSLDVGLEETQHF. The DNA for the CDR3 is TGCGCCAGCAGCTTGGACGTAGGACTAGAAGAGACCCAGCACTTC.

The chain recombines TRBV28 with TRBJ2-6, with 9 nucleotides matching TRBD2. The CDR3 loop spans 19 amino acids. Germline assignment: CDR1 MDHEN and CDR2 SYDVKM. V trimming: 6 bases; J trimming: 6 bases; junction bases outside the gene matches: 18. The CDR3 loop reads CASSPLSGSRPWEANVLTF. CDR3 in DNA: TGTGCCAGCAGCCCCCTTAGCGGGAGTCGACCCTGGGAGGCCAACGTCCTGACTTTC. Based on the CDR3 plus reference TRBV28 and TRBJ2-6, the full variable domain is DVKVTQSSRYLVKRTGEKVFLECVQDMDHENMFWYRQDPGLGLRLIYFSYDVKMKEKGDIPEGYSVSREKKERFSLILESASTNQTSMYLCASSPLSGSRPWEANVLTFGAGSRLTVL.

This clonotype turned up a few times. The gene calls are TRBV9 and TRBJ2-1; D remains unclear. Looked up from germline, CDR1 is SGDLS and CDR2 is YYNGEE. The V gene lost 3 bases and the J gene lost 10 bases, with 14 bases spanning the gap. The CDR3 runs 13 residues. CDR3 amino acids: CASSARVPSEQFF. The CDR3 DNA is TGTGCCAGCAGCGCCCGGGTCCCATCCGAGCAGTTCTTC. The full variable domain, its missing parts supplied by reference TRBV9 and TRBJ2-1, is DSGVTQTPKHLITATGQRVTLRCSPRSGDLSVYWYQQSLDQGLQFLIQYYNGEERAKGNILERFSAQQFPDLHSELNLSSLELGDSALYFCASSARVPSEQFFGPGTRLTVL.

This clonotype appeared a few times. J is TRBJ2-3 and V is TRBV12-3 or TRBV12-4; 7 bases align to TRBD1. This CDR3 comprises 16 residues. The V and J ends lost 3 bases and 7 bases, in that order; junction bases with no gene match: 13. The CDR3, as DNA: TGTGCCAGCAGTTTGGGTACCGGGACAGATCAAAATACGCAGTATTTT. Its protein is CASSLGTGTDQNTQYF.

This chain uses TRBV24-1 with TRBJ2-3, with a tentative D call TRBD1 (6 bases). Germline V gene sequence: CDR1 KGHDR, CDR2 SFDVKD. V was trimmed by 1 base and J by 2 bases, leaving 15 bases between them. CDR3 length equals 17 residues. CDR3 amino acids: CATSDFQGHGVTDTQYF. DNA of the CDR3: TGTGCCACCAGTGATTTCCAGGGACACGGAGTCACAGATACGCAGTATTTT.

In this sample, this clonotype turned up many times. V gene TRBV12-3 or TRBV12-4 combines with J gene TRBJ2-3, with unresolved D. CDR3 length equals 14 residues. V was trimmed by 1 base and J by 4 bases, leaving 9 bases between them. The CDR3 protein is CASSLGRRPDTQYF. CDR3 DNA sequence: TGTGCCAGCAGTTTAGGGAGAAGACCAGATACGCAGTATTTT.

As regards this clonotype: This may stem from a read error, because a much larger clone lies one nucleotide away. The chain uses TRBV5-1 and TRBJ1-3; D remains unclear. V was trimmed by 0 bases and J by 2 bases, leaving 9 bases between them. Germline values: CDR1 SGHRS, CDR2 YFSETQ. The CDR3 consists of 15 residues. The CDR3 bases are TGCGCCAGCAGCTTGGGCCAGGTCGCTGGAAACACCATATATTTT. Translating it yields CASSLGQVAGNTIYF.

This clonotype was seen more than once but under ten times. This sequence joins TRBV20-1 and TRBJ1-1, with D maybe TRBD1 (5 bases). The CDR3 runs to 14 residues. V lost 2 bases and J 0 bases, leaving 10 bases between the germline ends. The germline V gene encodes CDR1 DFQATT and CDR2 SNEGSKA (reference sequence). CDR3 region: CSARSQGMNTEAFF. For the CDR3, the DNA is TGCAGTGCTAGAAGTCAGGGTATGAACACTGAAGCTTTCTTT.

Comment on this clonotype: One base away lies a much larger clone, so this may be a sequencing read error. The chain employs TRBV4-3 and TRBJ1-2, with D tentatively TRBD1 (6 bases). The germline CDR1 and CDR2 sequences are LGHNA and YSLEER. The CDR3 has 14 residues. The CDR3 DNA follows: TGCGCCTGCAGCCAAGCTACAGGGTACTATGGCTACACCTTC. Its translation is CACSQATGYYGYTF.

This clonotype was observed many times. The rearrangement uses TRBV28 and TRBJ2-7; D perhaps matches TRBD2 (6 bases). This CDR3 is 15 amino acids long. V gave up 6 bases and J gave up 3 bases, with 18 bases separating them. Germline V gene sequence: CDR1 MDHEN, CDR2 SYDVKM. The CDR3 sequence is CASRTEGTPIYEQYF. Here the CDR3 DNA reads TGTGCCAGCAGAACCGAAGGGACTCCCATCTACGAGCAGTACTTC.

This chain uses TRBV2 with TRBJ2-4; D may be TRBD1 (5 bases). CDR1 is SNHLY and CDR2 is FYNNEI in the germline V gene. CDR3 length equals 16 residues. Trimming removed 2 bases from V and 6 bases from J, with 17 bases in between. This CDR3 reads CASSEQMAGQGNIQYF. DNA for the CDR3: TGTGCCAGCAGTGAACAGATGGCAGGCCAGGGAAACATTCAGTACTTC.

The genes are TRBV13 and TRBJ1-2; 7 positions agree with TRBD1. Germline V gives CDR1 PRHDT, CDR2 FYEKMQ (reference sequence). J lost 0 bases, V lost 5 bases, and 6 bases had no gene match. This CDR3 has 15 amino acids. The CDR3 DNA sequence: TGTGCCAGCAGCGTGGGACAGCTCGCTAACTATGGCTACACCTTC. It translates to CASSVGQLANYGYTF.

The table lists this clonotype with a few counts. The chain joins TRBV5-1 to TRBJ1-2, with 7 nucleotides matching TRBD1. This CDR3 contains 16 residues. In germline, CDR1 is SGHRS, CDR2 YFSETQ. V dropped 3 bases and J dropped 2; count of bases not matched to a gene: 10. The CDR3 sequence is CASSYLGQEGNYGYTF. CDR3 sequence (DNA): TGCGCCAGCAGCTACTTAGGACAGGAAGGGAACTATGGCTACACCTTC.

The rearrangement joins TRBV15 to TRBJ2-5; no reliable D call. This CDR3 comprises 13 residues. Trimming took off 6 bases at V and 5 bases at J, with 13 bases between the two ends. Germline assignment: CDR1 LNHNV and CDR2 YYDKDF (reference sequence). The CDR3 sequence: CATRGKRCETQYF. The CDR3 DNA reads TGTGCCACCAGAGGGAAACGGTGTGAGACCCAGTACTTC.

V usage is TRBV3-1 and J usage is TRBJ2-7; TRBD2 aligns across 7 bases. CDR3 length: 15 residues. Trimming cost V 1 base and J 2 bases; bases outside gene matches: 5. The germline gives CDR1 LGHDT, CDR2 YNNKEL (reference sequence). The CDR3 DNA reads TGTGCCAGCAGCCAAGGCTCTAGCGGTGCCTACGAGCAGTACTTC. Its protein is CASSQGSSGAYEQYF.

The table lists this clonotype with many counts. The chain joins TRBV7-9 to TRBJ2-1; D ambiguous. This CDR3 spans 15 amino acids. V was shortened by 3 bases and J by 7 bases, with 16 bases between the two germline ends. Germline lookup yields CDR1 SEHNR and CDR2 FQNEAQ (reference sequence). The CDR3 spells CASSLATLGLNEQFF. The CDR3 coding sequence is TGTGCCAGCAGCTTGGCAACTCTAGGTTTGAATGAGCAGTTCTTC.

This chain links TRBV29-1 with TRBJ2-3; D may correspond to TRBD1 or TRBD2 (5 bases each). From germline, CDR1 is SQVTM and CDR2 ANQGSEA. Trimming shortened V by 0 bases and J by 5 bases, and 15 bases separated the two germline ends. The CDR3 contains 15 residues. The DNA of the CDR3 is TGCAGCGTTGAAGATCCAGGGACCTCGGGAGATACGCAGTATTTT. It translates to CSVEDPGTSGDTQYF.

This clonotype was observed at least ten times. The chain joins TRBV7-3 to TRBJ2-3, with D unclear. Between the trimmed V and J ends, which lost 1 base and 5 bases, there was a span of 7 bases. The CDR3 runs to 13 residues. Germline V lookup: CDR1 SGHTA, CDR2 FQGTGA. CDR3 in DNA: TGTGCCAGCAGCTTAATGAAGGGAGATACGCAGTATTTT. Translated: CASSLMKGDTQYF.

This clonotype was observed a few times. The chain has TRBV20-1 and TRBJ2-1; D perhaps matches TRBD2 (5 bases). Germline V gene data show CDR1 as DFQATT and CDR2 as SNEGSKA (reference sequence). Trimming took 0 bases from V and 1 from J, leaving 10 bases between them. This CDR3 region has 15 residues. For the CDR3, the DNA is TGCAGTGCTAGAGAAGGAGGAAGGTCCTACAATGAGCAGTTCTTC. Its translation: CSAREGGRSYNEQFF.

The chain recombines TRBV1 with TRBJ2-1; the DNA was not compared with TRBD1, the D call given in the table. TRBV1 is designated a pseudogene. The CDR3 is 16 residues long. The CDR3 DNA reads TGCACCAGTCGCGGGTACCGGGACAACTCCTACAATGAGCAGTTCTTC. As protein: CTSRGYRDNSYNEQFF.